Sequencing of this TCR beta chain was carried out in a study of PD-1 blockade in classical Hodgkin lymphoma. Study-level results: Complete responders started with a diversity level that resembled newly diagnosed patients at baseline. Significantly greater TCR diversity emerged by C4D1 in CD4+ cells but not CD8+ cells. Newly diagnosed patients were reported to exhibit reduced baseline TCR diversity relative to healthy donors.

In every patient, relapse followed autologous stem cell transplantation, while exposure to brentuximab vedotin differed. Classifying best responses yielded complete response, partial response or progressive disease. TCRdb's copy holds only in-frame clones and misses some; the assay was immunoSEQ multiplex PCR. This table has approximately 32,000 clones, about four fifths appearing once. Details on this clone: Its specificity is unknown.

The source of this sequence is a human donor with classical Hodgkin lymphoma. The starting material was peripheral blood mononuclear cells (PBMCs), obtained at baseline.

The CDR3 sequence: CASSPLEFQPQHF. The CDR3 bases are TGTGCCAGCAGCCCCCTCGAATTCCAGCCCCAGCATTTT. The chain uses TRBV7-8 and TRBJ1-5, with unresolved D. Germline CDR1 and CDR2: SGHVS and FQNEAQ. The CDR3 runs 13 residues. The germline V and J ends were trimmed by 5 bases and 7 bases, with 12 bases remaining between them.